The rows below give T cell receptor beta chains drawn from one sample of a study of neurological immune-mediated disorders. Via MiXCR, TCRdb re-called the 5' RACE reads, giving one row per CDR3 protein. This sample yields 71,000 or so distinct CDR3 sequences, of which 12% to 15% are seen a single time; 3.5% to 5.5% belongs to the top ten. The sequenced sample consisted of PBMCs. The source of these receptors is a female donor with HTLV-1-associated myelopathy (HAM/TSP). Both conserved end residues are part of each CDR3. Each record gives: CDR3 length, D gene, clone size, V gene, J gene, CDR3 DNA, CDR3 protein. The D gene is left open where the match is weak. Clone size is given for some rows only: seen once, a few or many times, or a class if the clone is expanded.

>14|TRBD1|NA|TRBV9|TRBJ2-3
TGTGCCAGCAGCGCAGGGACAGATGGAAATACGCAGTATTTT
CASSAGTDGNTQYF
>17|NA|many|TRBV5-1|TRBJ2-6
TGCGCCAGCAGCACCACTACAGGGACCTCTGGGGCCAACGTCCTGACTTTC
CASSTTTGTSGANVLTF
>14|TRBD1|many|TRBV29-1|TRBJ1-1
TGCAGCGTCTCCCCACAGGGGACGAACACTGAAGCTTTCTTT
CSVSPQGTNTEAFF
>16|TRBD1|many|TRBV9|TRBJ2-3
TGTGCCAGCAGCGATAACCGGGACAGCAGGGCAGATACGCAGTATTTT
CASSDNRDSRADTQYF
>14|NA|many|TRBV10-3|TRBJ1-1
TGTGCCATCAGCGCGGGACCCCAGAACACTGAAGCTTTCTTT
CAISAGPQNTEAFF
>15|TRBD1|few|TRBV11-2|TRBJ2-4
TGTGCCAGCAGCGCGACAGGGGTAGCCAAAAACATTCAGTACTTC
CASSATGVAKNIQYF
>10|NA|many|TRBV27|TRBJ2-7
TGTGCCAGCGGCCGAGTCGAGCAGTACTTC
CASGRVEQYF
>11|NA|many|TRBV5-6|TRBJ1-2
TGTGCCAGCAGCTCCTGGGGTGGCTACACCTTC
CASSSWGGYTF
>15|TRBD1|many|TRBV5-5|TRBJ2-2
TGTGCCAGCAGCTACCGGGACAGGCCGGCCGGGGAGCTGTTTTTT
CASSYRDRPAGELFF
>11|NA|many|TRBV10-3|TRBJ2-7
TGTGCCATCAGTGAGTTCTACGAGCAGTACTTC
CAISEFYEQYF
>14|NA|many|TRBV20-1|TRBJ1-3
TGCAGTGCTAGTAGCAGGGCCCCTGGAAACACCATATATTTT
CSASSRAPGNTIYF
>13|NA|many|TRBV25-1|TRBJ1-3
TGTGCCAGCAGAGGGGCTTCTGGAAACACCATATATTTT
CASRGASGNTIYF
>14|NA|many|TRBV27|TRBJ2-2
TGTGCCAGCAGTTTAACGGGACAAGCCGGGGAGCTGTTTTTT
CASSLTGQAGELFF
>16|TRBD2|many|TRBV10-3|TRBJ2-5
TGTGCCATCAGTCCCCGGGGAGCGGGGGGACAAGAGACCCAGTACTTC
CAISPRGAGGQETQYF
>15|NA|many|TRBV28|TRBJ1-5
TGTGCCAGCAGTTTCGGGACTCTTGGACGTCAGCCCCAGCATTTT
CASSFGTLGRQPQHF
>15|NA|many|TRBV6-5|TRBJ1-1
TGTGCCAGCAGTTCGTCGATGGGGGTGGGCACTGAAGCTTTCTTT
CASSSSMGVGTEAFF
>17|TRBD1|many|TRBV7-2|TRBJ1-4
TGTGCCAGCAGCCGAAACAGGGGCGGTGGAACTAATGAAAAACTGTTTTTT
CASSRNRGGGTNEKLFF
>13|NA|many|TRBV20-1|TRBJ1-1
TGCAGTGCTAGAGAGATCGTCAACACTGAAGCTTTCTTT
CSAREIVNTEAFF
>14|NA|many|TRBV29-1|TRBJ2-1
TGCAGCGTGACCGGGACACTCACGGGCAATGAGCAGTTCTTC
CSVTGTLTGNEQFF
>14|NA|many|TRBV20-1|TRBJ1-5
TGCAGTGCTAAACAGACGTATAGCAATCAGCCCCAGCATTTT
CSAKQTYSNQPQHF
>14|NA|many|TRBV5-1|TRBJ2-3
TGCGCCAGCAGCTCGTCGACTAGCACAGATACGCAGTATTTT
CASSSSTSTDTQYF
>16|TRBD1|many|TRBV6-5|TRBJ2-7
TGTGCCAGCAGTACCCTCCCGACAGGGCCTTCCTACGAGCAGTACTTC
CASSTLPTGPSYEQYF
>14|TRBD1|NA|TRBV28|TRBJ2-1
TGTGCCAGCAGTCCCAAGACAGGGGGCAATGAGCAGTTCTTC
CASSPKTGGNEQFF
>15|TRBD2|many|TRBV6-2/TRBV6-3|TRBJ2-1
TGTGCCAGCAGTTACAGCGGGGGGGCCGCAAATGAGCAGTTCTTC
CASSYSGGAANEQFF
>16|TRBD1|many|TRBV7-8|TRBJ1-1
TGTGCCAGCAGCCCGGGACAGGGGAGGATGGACACTGAAGCTTTCTTT
CASSPGQGRMDTEAFF
>15|TRBD1|NA|TRBV5-1|TRBJ2-7
TGCGCCAGCAGCAATACCGGGACAGCAGCCTACGAGCAGTACTTC
CASSNTGTAAYEQYF
>12|NA|many|TRBV20-1|TRBJ2-5
TGCAGTGCAAAAGGGGGGCGGGAGACCCAGTACTTC
CSAKGGRETQYF
>15|TRBD1|many|TRBV20-1|TRBJ2-2
TGCAGTGCAAGTACCGGGACAGGGCGTTCCGGGGAGCTGTTTTTT
CSASTGTGRSGELFF
>13|NA|many|TRBV7-3|TRBJ1-1
TGTGCCAGCAGCGGGACCAGGGAGGCTGAAGCTTTCTTT
CASSGTREAEAFF
>14|TRBD2|many|TRBV20-1|TRBJ2-5
TGCAGTGCTAGAGATAGACGGGGGGGGGAGACCCAGTACTTC
CSARDRRGGETQYF
>11|NA|NA|TRBV5-1|TRBJ2-1
TGCGCCAGCACGTCCTACAATGAGCAGTTCTTC
CASTSYNEQFF
>14|TRBD2|few|TRBV7-2|TRBJ2-7
TGTGCCAGCAGCTTTGCGGGGGGGGCCTACGAGCAGTACTTC
CASSFAGGAYEQYF
>16|NA|many|TRBV15|TRBJ2-3
TGTGCCACCAGCAGTGGGCTGGTCTCAGTTGGAGATACGCAGTATTTT
CATSSGLVSVGDTQYF
>14|NA|many|TRBV27|TRBJ2-2
TGTGCCAGCAGTTTATCCTGGTCGGCCGGGGAGCTGTTTTTT
CASSLSWSAGELFF
>13|NA|many|TRBV12-3/TRBV12-4|TRBJ2-7
TGTGCCAGCAGACTATCAGGTTCCTACGAGCAGTACTTC
CASRLSGSYEQYF
>14|NA|many|TRBV5-1|TRBJ1-4
TGCGCCAGCAGCTTGGGGCCAGGGGACGAAAAACTGTTTTTT
CASSLGPGDEKLFF
>13|NA|many|TRBV20-1|TRBJ2-7
TGCAGTGTTTCGGGACCTGTAAGCTACGAGCAGTACTTC
CSVSGPVSYEQYF
>14|NA|many|TRBV9|TRBJ1-1
TGTGCCAGCAGTACCACGACATTGAACACTGAAGCTTTCTTT
CASSTTTLNTEAFF